The rows below give T cell receptor beta chains drawn from one sample of a study of read filtering for tumor transcriptome and immune sequencing. One entry per CDR3 protein results from TCRdb running MiXCR on the reads. The sample lists some 62,000 distinct CDR3 sequences; around 14% were seen once. The sequencing input was a population of CD138-negative cells sorted from bone marrow. The receptors were sampled from a donor at least 40 years old with multiple myeloma. Each CDR3 is given with its conserved first and last residue. The D gene is left open where the match is weak. Rows may omit the clone size; those that give it use once, few, many or a size class.

DNA | CDR3 | J | size | D | V
TGTGCCAGCAGCCAAGACCCCGGGGAGGAGACCCAGTACTTC | CASSQDPGEETQYF | TRBJ2-5 | many | . | TRBV3-1
TGCAGTGCTCCAGCGGGAGGGGGCCCAGATACGCAGTATTTT | CSAPAGGGPDTQYF | TRBJ2-3 | many | TRBD2 | TRBV20-1
TGTGCCAGTAGTGAGGAGGGAGATACGCAGTATTTT | CASSEEGDTQYF | TRBJ2-3 | few | . | TRBV19
TGCAGTGCTAGAGATAGGCTCCAGGGGTCGGCAGATACGCAGTATTTT | CSARDRLQGSADTQYF | TRBJ2-3 | many | . | TRBV20-1
TGTGCTAGTGGTTTGCTGGAGGGGGGCTACACCTTC | CASGLLEGGYTF | TRBJ1-2 | many | . | TRBV12-5
TGTGCCAGTAAGAGGACAGAGGACACTGAAGCTTTCTTT | CASKRTEDTEAFF | TRBJ1-1 | . | . | TRBV6-6
TGTGCCAGCAGGGAGACCGGGACAGGGGTGTTCCACGAGCAGTACTTC | CASRETGTGVFHEQYF | TRBJ2-7 | many | TRBD1 | TRBV6-5
TGCAGCGGTGGACTAGCGGGAAGTACAGATACGCAGTATTTT | CSGGLAGSTDTQYF | TRBJ2-3 | many | TRBD2 | TRBV29-1
TGTGCCAGCAGCTTCGCCGGGGGGGATACGCAGTATTTT | CASSFAGGDTQYF | TRBJ2-3 | few | TRBD2 | TRBV7-2
TGCGCCAGCAGCTTCGGGGGGTTGGGGAGCTCCTACGAGCAGTACTTC | CASSFGGLGSSYEQYF | TRBJ2-7 | many | TRBD2 | TRBV5-1
TGTGCCAGCAGTTACCTAGCGGGAGACGAGCAGTACTTC | CASSYLAGDEQYF | TRBJ2-7 | . | TRBD2 | TRBV6-6
TGCAGTGCTGGGAAGGGGGGAGTAGGCGGTGAGACCCAGTACTTC | CSAGKGGVGGETQYF | TRBJ2-5 | . | . | TRBV20-1
TGTGCCACCAGTGATAGGGGACAAGGGGGGGCCGGGGAGCTGTTTTTT | CATSDRGQGGAGELFF | TRBJ2-2 | . | . | TRBV24-1
TGTGCCAGCAGTTACAGGACAGGGAGAGTGGACACTGAAGCTTTCTTT | CASSYRTGRVDTEAFF | TRBJ1-1 | many | TRBD1 | TRBV6-2/TRBV6-3
TGTGCCAGCAGCTTCACTAGCGGGATAACCTACAATGAGCAGTTCTTC | CASSFTSGITYNEQFF | TRBJ2-1 | . | TRBD2 | TRBV3-1
TGCAGTGCTAGCCAAGAGACCCAGTACTTC | CSASQETQYF | TRBJ2-5 | many | . | TRBV20-1
TGCGCCAGCAGCGAGATTGCGACAGGGGCCTCTGGAAACACCATATATTTT | CASSEIATGASGNTIYF | TRBJ1-3 | . | TRBD1 | TRBV5-1
TGCAGCGCCCACTCGACTAGCGGGAGTACGTTGACCTACAATGAGCAGTTCTTC | CSAHSTSGSTLTYNEQFF | TRBJ2-1 | few | TRBD2 | TRBV29-1
TGCGCCAGCAGTCCCCGCAGACTGACCAAAAACATTCAGTACTTC | CASSPRRLTKNIQYF | TRBJ2-4 | many | . | TRBV23-1
TGTGCCAGCAGTCGCACTAGCGGTGTAAGCTACGAGCAGTACTTC | CASSRTSGVSYEQYF | TRBJ2-7 | many | TRBD2 | TRBV12-3/TRBV12-4
TGTGCCAGCAGCGTGGACACAATGAACACTGAAGCTTTCTTT | CASSVDTMNTEAFF | TRBJ1-1 | many | . | TRBV9
TGCAGCGCCGATCTGGGGGTGTCTAATGAAAAACTGTTTTTT | CSADLGVSNEKLFF | TRBJ1-4 | many | . | TRBV29-1
TGCAGCGTTCGAACGACAGGTTTTAACACCGGGGAGCTGTTTTTT | CSVRTTGFNTGELFF | TRBJ2-2 | many | . | TRBV29-1
TGCAGTGCTAGAGCCGGTCTTCCCTACGAGCAGTACTTC | CSARAGLPYEQYF | TRBJ2-7 | . | . | TRBV20-1
TGTGCCAGCAGCTCGACAGGACGAAACCCCTACGAGCAGTACTTC | CASSSTGRNPYEQYF | TRBJ2-7 | many | . | TRBV7-9
TGTGCCAGCAGCTTAGTCCTAGCGGGCACAGATACGCAGTATTTT | CASSLVLAGTDTQYF | TRBJ2-3 | few | TRBD2 | TRBV7-2
TGCAGTGCTAGAGATTGGCGCGAGGCGGGAGGGCCGGAGACCCAGTACTTC | CSARDWREAGGPETQYF | TRBJ2-5 | many | TRBD2 | TRBV20-1
TGTGCCAGCAGCGTAGATGGGGGGGCATACTATGGCTACACCTTC | CASSVDGGAYYGYTF | TRBJ1-2 | few | . | TRBV9
TGTGCCAGCAGCCAAAATGGGGTTCCCAATGAGCAGTTCTTC | CASSQNGVPNEQFF | TRBJ2-1 | many | . | TRBV28
TGTGCCAGCAGCTTAGGAGCCCTCCAGGGAACCACCGGGGAGCTGTTTTTT | CASSLGALQGTTGELFF | TRBJ2-2 | many | . | TRBV13
TGTGCCACTGACCTCGGGACAGAATTTACTGGGGCCAACGTCCTGACTTTC | CATDLGTEFTGANVLTF | TRBJ2-6 | few | TRBD1 | TRBV10-3
TGTGCATGGGGACTAGCGGAATACAATGAGCAGTTCTTC | CAWGLAEYNEQFF | TRBJ2-1 | many | TRBD2 | TRBV30
TGTGCCAGCAGCCCTCAGCGGATGACAGTCGGTGAAAAACTGTTTTTT | CASSPQRMTVGEKLFF | TRBJ1-4 | few | . | TRBV7-9
TGTGCCAGCATCATTGGGCCCGCGGGTTCCAATGAGCAGTTCTTC | CASIIGPAGSNEQFF | TRBJ2-1 | many | . | TRBV2
TGCAGTGCTACCAAAGAGGGGGGCATCACCTACGAGCAGTACTTC | CSATKEGGITYEQYF | TRBJ2-7 | many | . | TRBV20-1
TGCGCCAGCAGCTTGGGGACTAGCGGTTTAACGCAGTATTTT | CASSLGTSGLTQYF | TRBJ2-3 | . | TRBD2 | TRBV5-1
TGCGCCAGCAGCCAATTCATACAAGGGGCGGACACTGAAGCTTTCTTT | CASSQFIQGADTEAFF | TRBJ1-1 | many | . | TRBV4-1
TGTGCCAGCAGCTCCTTGACTAGCCAAGAGACCCAGTACTTC | CASSSLTSQETQYF | TRBJ2-5 | many | . | TRBV7-2
TGTGCCAGCAGCAGAAGCCTAGCGGTCAACTACGAGCAGTACTTC | CASSRSLAVNYEQYF | TRBJ2-7 | . | TRBD2 | TRBV12-3/TRBV12-4
TGCAGCGTTGAAGACCCTCGACAGGGCATCGGGGAGCTGTTTTTT | CSVEDPRQGIGELFF | TRBJ2-2 | . | TRBD1 | TRBV29-1
TGTGCCAGCAGCCAACGGACAGGCTGGGAGCAGTACTTC | CASSQRTGWEQYF | TRBJ2-7 | many | TRBD1 | TRBV11-1
TGTGCCAGCAGCAGAGTGCCCAACACTGAAGCTTTCTTT | CASSRVPNTEAFF | TRBJ1-1 | few | . | TRBV12-3/TRBV12-4